These T cell receptor beta chains were read from a single sample in a study of memory CD4+ T cells and cytomegalovirus serostatus. Libraries were prepared by immunoSEQ multiplex PCR; TCRdb keeps only in-frame clonotypes and omits some of them. The sample consists of under 65,000 clones, around 82% of them appearing once. Sequencing was done on a sample of memory CD4+ T cells from blood. Every receptor here comes from an adult in good health and CMV-seronegative. CDR3s include the opening cysteine and the closing phenylalanine or tryptophan. A D gene is named only where the DNA matches it firmly. The listing skips clone size in some rows; elsewhere it reads once, few, many or a size class.

v_call	j_call	d_call	clone_size	cdr3_aa	cdr3_nt
TRBV6-1	TRBJ1-6	NA	NA	CASSEDGAYNSPLHF	TGTGCCAGCAGTGAAGACGGGGCGTATAATTCACCCCTCCACTTT
TRBV6-1	TRBJ2-7	TRBD1	NA	CASLSGTESYEQYF	TGTGCCAGCCTATCCGGGACAGAATCCTACGAGCAGTACTTC
TRBV7-9	TRBJ2-2	NA	NA	CASSERAGANTGELFF	TGTGCCAGCAGCGAGAGGGCCGGGGCGAACACCGGGGAGCTGTTTTTT
TRBV11-2	TRBJ2-3	TRBD2	NA	CASSPIGLVSDTQYF	TGTGCCAGCAGCCCTATTGGACTAGTCTCAGATACGCAGTATTTT
TRBV7-9	TRBJ2-3	TRBD2	NA	CASSSGTSETDTQYF	TGTGCCAGCAGCAGCGGGACTAGCGAGACAGATACGCAGTATTTT
TRBV6-6	TRBJ1-2	NA	NA	CASSYSGQFYGYTF	TGTGCCAGCAGTTACTCGGGTCAGTTCTATGGCTACACCTTC
TRBV18	TRBJ2-7	NA	NA	CASSETQGYEQYF	TGTGCCAGCTCGGAGACACAGGGCTACGAGCAGTACTTC
TRBV12-5	TRBJ2-3	TRBD1	NA	CASGPGQGWGADTQYF	TGTGCTAGTGGTCCGGGACAGGGATGGGGTGCAGATACGCAGTATTTT
TRBV19	TRBJ1-5	NA	NA	CASSVGGWSNQPQHF	TGTGCCAGTAGTGTAGGGGGTTGGAGCAATCAGCCCCAGCATTTT
TRBV7-8	TRBJ2-7	TRBD2	few	CASSLGTSGSYEQYF	TGTGCCAGCAGCTTAGGGACTAGCGGGAGTTACGAGCAGTACTTC
TRBV30	TRBJ2-1	NA	NA	CAWSVRGGGNEQFF	TGTGCCTGGAGTGTACGGGGAGGGGGCAATGAGCAGTTCTTC
TRBV10-3	TRBJ2-1	TRBD2	NA	CAISESLGRSGRIVGGNEQFF	TGTGCCATCAGTGAGTCATTAGGTCGTAGCGGGAGGATTGTAGGTGGCAATGAGCAGTTCTTC
TRBV2	TRBJ1-5	NA	NA	CASSEDAGTRNQPQHF	TGTGCCAGCAGTGAGGACGCTGGGACTCGCAATCAGCCCCAGCATTTT
TRBV11-2	TRBJ2-2	TRBD2	NA	CASSLGRAGGRSNTGELFF	TGTGCCAGCAGCTTAGGTAGAGCGGGAGGCCGATCGAACACCGGGGAGCTGTTTTTT
TRBV28	TRBJ2-7	NA	NA	CATAQGNLYEQYF	TGTGCCACCGCACAGGGAAACCTATACGAGCAGTACTTC
TRBV7-3	TRBJ2-3	TRBD1	NA	CASSLDRGDTQYF	TGTGCCAGCAGCTTGGACAGGGGGGATACGCAGTATTTT
TRBV7-6	TRBJ2-3	NA	NA	CASSLTAVVTDTQYF	TGTGCCAGCAGCCTCACAGCGGTAGTCACAGATACGCAGTATTTT
TRBV2	TRBJ2-3	TRBD2	NA	CASSEAASGSGDTQYF	TGTGCCAGCAGTGAAGCAGCTAGCGGGAGTGGAGATACGCAGTATTTT
TRBV19	TRBJ2-2	NA	few	CASRKYGTNTGELFF	TGTGCCAGCCGCAAGTACGGGACGAACACCGGGGAGCTGTTTTTT
TRBV25-1	TRBJ2-3	TRBD1	NA	CASSAVTGGLDTQYF	TGTGCCAGCAGTGCAGTGACAGGGGGCTTGGATACGCAGTATTTT
TRBV6-1	TRBJ1-5	NA	few	CASSESREPQHF	TGTGCCAGCAGTGAGAGCCGGGAGCCCCAGCATTTT
TRBV6-1	TRBJ1-2	NA	NA	CASSEAALDYGYTF	TGTGCCAGCAGTGAGGCAGCTCTGGACTATGGCTACACCTTC
TRBV29-1	TRBJ2-5	TRBD2	NA	CSVGELAGGETQYF	TGCAGCGTTGGAGAACTAGCGGGTGGGGAGACCCAGTACTTC
TRBV2	TRBJ1-2	NA	NA	CASRVNKGVGYGYTF	TGTGCCAGCAGGGTTAACAAGGGTGTGGGCTATGGCTACACCTTC
TRBV27	TRBJ1-3	NA	NA	CASSLGGPGNTIYF	TGTGCCAGCAGTCTGGGCGGTCCTGGAAACACCATATATTTT
TRBV7-8	TRBJ2-5	TRBD1	NA	CASSLPDRGRGQYF	TGTGCCAGCAGCTTACCGGACAGGGGAAGGGGGCAGTACTTC
TRBV7-9	TRBJ1-2	NA	NA	CASSFGGDYNYGYTF	TGTGCCAGCAGCTTCGGAGGAGACTACAACTATGGCTACACCTTC
TRBV11-2	TRBJ2-3	NA	NA	CASSLGEGDTQYF	TGTGCCAGCAGCTTAGGAGAGGGAGATACGCAGTATTTT
TRBV6-6	TRBJ2-2	NA	NA	CASSYSGASTGELFF	TGTGCCAGCAGTTACTCGGGGGCTAGCACCGGGGAGCTGTTTTTT
TRBV18	TRBJ2-2	NA	NA	CASSKGVGTGELFF	TGTGCCAGCTCAAAGGGTGTCGGCACCGGGGAGCTGTTTTTT
TRBV28	TRBJ1-2	NA	few	CASSLLTGAGGGYTF	TGTGCCAGCAGTTTATTAACCGGGGCAGGCGGAGGCTACACCTTC
TRBV19	TRBJ2-2	NA	NA	CASSAQGTGELFF	TGTGCCAGTAGTGCCCAGGGTACCGGGGAGCTGTTTTTT
TRBV7-9	TRBJ2-1	TRBD2	NA	CASSPRVGAGFYNEQFF	TGTGCCAGCAGCCCCCGGGTGGGAGCGGGATTCTACAATGAGCAGTTCTTC
TRBV6-8	TRBJ2-2	NA	NA	CASSYTGAENTGELFF	TGTGCCAGCAGTTACACTGGGGCCGAGAACACCGGGGAGCTGTTTTTT
TRBV29-1	TRBJ2-7	TRBD1	NA	CSGGRGTDEQYF	TGCAGCGGCGGACGAGGGACAGACGAGCAGTACTTC
TRBV7-9	TRBJ2-7	NA	NA	CASSLAGSSYEQYF	TGTGCCAGCAGCTTAGCTGGTAGTTCCTACGAGCAGTACTTC
TRBV10-3	TRBJ2-7	NA	NA	CATTRGGGSYEQYF	TGTGCCACAACTAGGGGCGGAGGCTCCTACGAGCAGTACTTC
TRBV28	TRBJ2-7	TRBD2	NA	CVIAGGPYEQYF	TGTGTCATAGCGGGAGGGCCTTACGAGCAGTACTTC
TRBV19	TRBJ2-7	TRBD2	NA	CASSRGEGGLATYEQYF	TGTGCCAGTAGCAGAGGGGAAGGGGGACTAGCGACCTACGAGCAGTACTTC
TRBV25-1	TRBJ2-7	NA	NA	CASSKDYYEQYF	TGTGCCAGCAGTAAGGACTACTACGAGCAGTACTTC
TRBV2	TRBJ2-3	TRBD2	NA	CASSEDSGRTDTQYF	TGTGCCAGCAGTGAGGATAGCGGGAGGACAGATACGCAGTATTTT
TRBV5-1	TRBJ1-4	TRBD1	NA	CASSGQADGNEKLFF	TGCGCCAGCAGCGGACAGGCAGACGGTAATGAAAAACTGTTTTTT
TRBV29-1	TRBJ1-1	TRBD1	NA	CSVGQGSNTEAFF	TGCAGCGTTGGACAGGGGAGCAACACTGAAGCTTTCTTT
TRBV28	TRBJ2-1	TRBD1	few	CASSPRGQGAFNEQFF	TGTGCCAGCAGTCCACGGGGCCAGGGGGCTTTCAATGAGCAGTTCTTC
TRBV30	TRBJ1-1	NA	few	CASLLGHSEAFF	TGTGCCTCCTTGTTGGGACACTCTGAAGCTTTCTTT
TRBV2	TRBJ2-6	NA	NA	CASSGGTLSRANVLTF	TGTGCCAGCAGCGGAGGCACCCTCTCTAGGGCCAACGTCCTGACTTTC
TRBV28	TRBJ1-1	TRBD1	NA	CASRGTSTGDTEAFF	TGTGCCAGCAGGGGGACCTCGACAGGGGACACTGAAGCTTTCTTT
TRBV10-2	TRBJ2-2	TRBD2	NA	CASRTSGRAGSTGELFF	TGCGCCAGCAGGACTAGCGGGAGGGCGGGGTCCACCGGGGAGCTGTTTTTT
TRBV4-2	TRBJ2-7	TRBD1	NA	CASSQYARQGDGHEQYF	TGTGCCAGCAGCCAATATGCAAGACAGGGGGACGGTCACGAGCAGTACTTC
TRBV9	TRBJ2-6	TRBD2	NA	CASSVSGRAGGANVLTF	TGTGCCAGCAGCGTAAGCGGGAGGGCCGGTGGGGCCAACGTCCTGACTTTC
TRBV19	TRBJ2-7	TRBD2	NA	CASSPGGGREQYF	TGTGCCAGTAGTCCGGGGGGAGGGCGCGAGCAGTACTTC
TRBV6-1	TRBJ1-1	NA	NA	CAVRGPMNTEAFF	TGTGCCGTCAGGGGCCCCATGAACACTGAAGCTTTCTTT
TRBV19	TRBJ2-1	NA	few	CASSIGYRALYNEQFF	TGTGCCAGTAGTATAGGGTACAGGGCCCTTTACAATGAGCAGTTCTTC